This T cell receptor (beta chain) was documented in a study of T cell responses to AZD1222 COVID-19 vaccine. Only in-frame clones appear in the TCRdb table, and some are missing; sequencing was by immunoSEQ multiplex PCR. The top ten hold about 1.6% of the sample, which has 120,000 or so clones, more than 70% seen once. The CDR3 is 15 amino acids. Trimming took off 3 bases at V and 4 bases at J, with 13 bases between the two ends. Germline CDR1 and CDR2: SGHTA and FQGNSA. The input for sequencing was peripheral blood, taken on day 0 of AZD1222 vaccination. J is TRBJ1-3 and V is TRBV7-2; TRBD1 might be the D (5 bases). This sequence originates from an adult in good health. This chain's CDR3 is CASSFGTLAGNTIYF. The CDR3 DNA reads TGTGCCAGCAGCTTCGGGACCCTGGCAGGAAACACCATATATTTT. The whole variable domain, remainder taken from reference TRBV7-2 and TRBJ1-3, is GAGVSQSPSNKVTEKGKDVELRCDPISGHTALYWYRQSLGQGLEFLIYFQGNSAPDKSGLPSDRFSAERTGGSVSTLTIQRTQQEDSAVYLCASSFGTLAGNTIYFGEGSWLTVV.